The entry below gives a single T cell receptor beta chain sequence along with its context. Its target is not known. The sample is drawn from a study of T cells after yellow fever vaccination. Study-wide points: Relatively few clonotypes were ones that appeared in both CD4 and CD8 compartments.

TCRdb processed the 5' RACE reads anew with MiXCR; each CDR3 protein has one entry. The sample consists of 510,000 or so distinct CDR3 sequences, over 15% of them appearing once. Trimming cost V 5 bases and J 4 bases, with 16 bases left between them. The CDR3 consists of 15 residues. Germline values: CDR1 SGHAT, CDR2 FQNNGV. The source is a man aged 25 to 40 who received the YFV17D yellow fever vaccine. The rearrangement joins TRBV11-2 to TRBJ2-3; possible D gene TRBD2, 6 bases. The material was PBMCs, obtained 15 days after the yellow fever booster vaccination. The CDR3: CASSLNLGTPDTQYF. DNA for the CDR3: TGTGCCAGCAGCCTCAACCTCGGGACTCCAGATACGCAGTATTTT.